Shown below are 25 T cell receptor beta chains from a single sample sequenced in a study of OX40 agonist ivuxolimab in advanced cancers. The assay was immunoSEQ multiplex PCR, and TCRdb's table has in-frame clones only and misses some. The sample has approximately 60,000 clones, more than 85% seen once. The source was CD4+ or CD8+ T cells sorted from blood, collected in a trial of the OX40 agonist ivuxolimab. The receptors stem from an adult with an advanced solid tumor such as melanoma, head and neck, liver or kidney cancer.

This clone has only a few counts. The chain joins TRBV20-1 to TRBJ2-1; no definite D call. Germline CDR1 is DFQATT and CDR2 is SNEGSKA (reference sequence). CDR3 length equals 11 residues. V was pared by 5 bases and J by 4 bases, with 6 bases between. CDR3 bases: TGCAGTGCTGACGGTTACAATGAGCAGTTCTTC. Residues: CSADGYNEQFF.

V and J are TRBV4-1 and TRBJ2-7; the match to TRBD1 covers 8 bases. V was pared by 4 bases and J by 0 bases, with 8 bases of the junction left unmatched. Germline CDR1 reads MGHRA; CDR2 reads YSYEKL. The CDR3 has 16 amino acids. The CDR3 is CASSRGRQGRSYEQYF. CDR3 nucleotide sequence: TGCGCCAGCAGCCGGGGGCGACAGGGGCGCTCCTACGAGCAGTACTTC.

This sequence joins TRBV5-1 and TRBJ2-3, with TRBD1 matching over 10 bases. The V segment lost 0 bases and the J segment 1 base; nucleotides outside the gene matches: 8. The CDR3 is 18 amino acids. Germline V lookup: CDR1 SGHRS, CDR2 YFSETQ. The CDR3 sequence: CASSLGDRGPFGTDTQYF. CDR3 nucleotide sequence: TGCGCCAGCAGCTTGGGGGACAGGGGTCCCTTTGGCACAGATACGCAGTATTTT.

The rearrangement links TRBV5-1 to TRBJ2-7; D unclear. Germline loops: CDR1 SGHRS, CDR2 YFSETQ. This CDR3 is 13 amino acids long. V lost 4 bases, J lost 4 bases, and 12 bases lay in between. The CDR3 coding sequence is TGCGCCAGCAGCCCAATAGACCGTTACGAGCAGTACTTC. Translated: CASSPIDRYEQYF.

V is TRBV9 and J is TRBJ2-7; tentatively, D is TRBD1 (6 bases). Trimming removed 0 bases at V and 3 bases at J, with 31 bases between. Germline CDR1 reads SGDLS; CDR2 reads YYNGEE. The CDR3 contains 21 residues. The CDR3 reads CASSVESQLEHRVWSIYEQYF. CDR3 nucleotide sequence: TGTGCCAGCAGCGTAGAGTCACAGTTGGAACACAGGGTTTGGTCGATCTACGAGCAGTACTTC. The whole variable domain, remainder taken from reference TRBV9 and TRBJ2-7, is DSGVTQTPKHLITATGQRVTLRCSPRSGDLSVYWYQQSLDQGLQFLIQYYNGEERAKGNILERFSAQQFPDLHSELNLSSLELGDSALYFCASSVESQLEHRVWSIYEQYFGPGTRLTVT.

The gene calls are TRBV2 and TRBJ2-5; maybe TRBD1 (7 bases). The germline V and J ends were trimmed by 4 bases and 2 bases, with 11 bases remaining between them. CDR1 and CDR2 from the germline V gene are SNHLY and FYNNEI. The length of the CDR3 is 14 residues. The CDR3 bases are TGTGCCAGCAGTGGGAGGGACAGACAAGAGACCCAGTACTTC. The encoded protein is CASSGRDRQETQYF. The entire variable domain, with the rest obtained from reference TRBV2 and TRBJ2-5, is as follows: EPEVTQTPSHQVTQMGQEVILRCVPISNHLYFYWYRQILGQKVEFLVSFYNNEISEKSEIFDDQFSVERPDGSNFTLKIRSTKLEDSAMYFCASSGRDRQETQYFGPGTRLLVL.

The CDR3 protein is CASSLSGRLYNEQFF. DNA of the CDR3: TGTGCCAGCAGCTTGAGCGGGAGACTTTACAATGAGCAGTTCTTC. The chain couples TRBV7-6 to TRBJ2-1; TRBD2 matches 8 bases. V lost 3 bases to trimming and J lost 4 bases; unmatched junction nucleotides: 5. CDR1 and CDR2 from the germline V gene are SGHVS and FNYEAQ. This CDR3 is 15 amino acids long.

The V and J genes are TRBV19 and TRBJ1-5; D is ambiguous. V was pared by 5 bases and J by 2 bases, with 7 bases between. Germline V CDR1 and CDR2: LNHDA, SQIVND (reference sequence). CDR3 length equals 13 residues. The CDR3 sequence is CASSLQGNQPQHF. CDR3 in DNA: TGTGCCAGTAGTCTCCAGGGCAATCAGCCCCAGCATTTT.

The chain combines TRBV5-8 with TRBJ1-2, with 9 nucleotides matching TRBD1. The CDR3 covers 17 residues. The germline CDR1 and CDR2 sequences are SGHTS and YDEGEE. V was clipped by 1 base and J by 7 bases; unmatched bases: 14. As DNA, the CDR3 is TGTGCCAGCAGCTTGTACAGGGGGCAGGGGTTATCTCTTGGCTACACCTTC. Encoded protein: CASSLYRGQGLSLGYTF. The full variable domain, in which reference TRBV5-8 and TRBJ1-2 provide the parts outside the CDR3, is EAGVTQSPTHLIKTRGQQATLRCSPISGHTSVYWYQQALGLGLQFLLWYDEGEERNRGNFPPRFSGRQFPNYSSELNVNALELEDSALYLCASSLYRGQGLSLGYTFGSGTRLTVV.

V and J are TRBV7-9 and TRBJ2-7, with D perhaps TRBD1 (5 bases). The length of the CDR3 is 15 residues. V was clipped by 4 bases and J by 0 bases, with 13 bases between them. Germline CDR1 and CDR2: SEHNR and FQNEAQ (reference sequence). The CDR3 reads CASSYKGSSSYEQYF. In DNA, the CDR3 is TGTGCCAGCAGCTACAAGGGGTCGAGCTCCTACGAGCAGTACTTC.

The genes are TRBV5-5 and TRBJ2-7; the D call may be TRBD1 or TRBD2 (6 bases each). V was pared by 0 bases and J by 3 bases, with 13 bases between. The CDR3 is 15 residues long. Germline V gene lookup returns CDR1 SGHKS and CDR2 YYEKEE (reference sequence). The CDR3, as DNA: TGTGCCAGCAGCTTGGTGGTAGGAGGGGGCTACGAGCAGTACTTC. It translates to CASSLVVGGGYEQYF.

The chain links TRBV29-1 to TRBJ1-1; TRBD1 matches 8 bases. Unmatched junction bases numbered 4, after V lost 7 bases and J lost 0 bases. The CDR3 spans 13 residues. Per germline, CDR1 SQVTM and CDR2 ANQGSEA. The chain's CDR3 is CSAETGVNTEAFF. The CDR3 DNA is TGCAGCGCTGAGACAGGGGTGAACACTGAAGCTTTCTTT.

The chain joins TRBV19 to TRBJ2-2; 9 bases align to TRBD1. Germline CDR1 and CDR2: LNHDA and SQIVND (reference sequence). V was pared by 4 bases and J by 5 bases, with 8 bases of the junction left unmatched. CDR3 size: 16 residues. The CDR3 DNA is TGTGCCAGTAGTACGCCGGGACAGGGTTTGACCGGGGAGCTGTTTTTT. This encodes CASSTPGQGLTGELFF.

The CDR3 protein is CASSAGSTDTQYF. The DNA of the CDR3 is TGTGCCAGCAGCGCCGGAAGCACAGATACGCAGTATTTT. The chain joins TRBV9 to TRBJ2-3; unclear D gene. Trimming shortened V by 3 bases and J by 0 bases, and 5 bases separated the two germline ends. This CDR3 has 13 residues. Germline values: CDR1 SGDLS, CDR2 YYNGEE.

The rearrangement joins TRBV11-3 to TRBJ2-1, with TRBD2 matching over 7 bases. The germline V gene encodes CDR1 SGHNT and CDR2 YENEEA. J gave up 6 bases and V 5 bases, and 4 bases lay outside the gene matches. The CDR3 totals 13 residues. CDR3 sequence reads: CASSKTSANEQFF. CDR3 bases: TGTGCCAGCAGCAAAACTAGCGCCAATGAGCAGTTCTTC.

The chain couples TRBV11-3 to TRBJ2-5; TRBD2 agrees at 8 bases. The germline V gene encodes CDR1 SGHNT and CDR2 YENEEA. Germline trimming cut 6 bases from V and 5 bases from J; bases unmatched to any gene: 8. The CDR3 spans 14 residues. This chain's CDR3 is CASSRAGGVETQYF. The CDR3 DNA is TGTGCCAGCAGTCGGGCCGGGGGGGTTGAGACCCAGTACTTC.

Here the CDR3 reads CASSHNRGNEQFF. The CDR3 DNA is TGTGCCAGCAGCCATAATAGGGGGAATGAGCAGTTCTTC. The chain has TRBV27 and TRBJ2-1; perhaps TRBD1 as D (6 bases). The CDR3 covers 13 residues. Germline assignment: CDR1 MNHEY and CDR2 SMNVEV (reference sequence). V shed 6 bases and J shed 7 bases, with 13 bases lying between them.

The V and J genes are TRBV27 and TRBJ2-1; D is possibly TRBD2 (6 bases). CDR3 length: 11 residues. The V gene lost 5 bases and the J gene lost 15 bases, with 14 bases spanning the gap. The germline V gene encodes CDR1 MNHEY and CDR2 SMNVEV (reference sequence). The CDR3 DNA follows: TGTGCCAGCAGTCCCTTGACTAGATTGTTCTTC. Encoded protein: CASSPLTRLFF.

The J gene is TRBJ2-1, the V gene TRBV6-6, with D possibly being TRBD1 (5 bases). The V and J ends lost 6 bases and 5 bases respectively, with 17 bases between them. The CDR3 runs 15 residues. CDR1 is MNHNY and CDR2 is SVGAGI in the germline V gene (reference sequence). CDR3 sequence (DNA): TGTGCCAGCAGCTCCCAGGGCGGCCAAAACAATGAGCAGTTCTTC. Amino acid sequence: CASSSQGGQNNEQFF.

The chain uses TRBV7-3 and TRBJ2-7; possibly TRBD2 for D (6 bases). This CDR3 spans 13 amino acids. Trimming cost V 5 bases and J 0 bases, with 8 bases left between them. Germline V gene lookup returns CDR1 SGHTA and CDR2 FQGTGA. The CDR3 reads CASSPGGSYEQYF. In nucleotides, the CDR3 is TGTGCCAGCAGCCCCGGGGGCTCCTACGAGCAGTACTTC.

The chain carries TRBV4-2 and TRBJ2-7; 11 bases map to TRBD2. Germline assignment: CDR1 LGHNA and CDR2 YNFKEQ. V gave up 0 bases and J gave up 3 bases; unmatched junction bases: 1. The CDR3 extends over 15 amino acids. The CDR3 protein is CASSQETSGGYEQYF. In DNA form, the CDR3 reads TGTGCCAGCAGCCAAGAAACTAGCGGGGGCTACGAGCAGTACTTC.

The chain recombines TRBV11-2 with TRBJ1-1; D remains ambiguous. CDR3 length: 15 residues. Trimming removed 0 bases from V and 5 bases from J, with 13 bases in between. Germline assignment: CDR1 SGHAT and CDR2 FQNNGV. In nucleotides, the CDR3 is TGTGCCAGCAGCTTAGAAGTATCTCAGATGACTGAAGCTTTCTTT. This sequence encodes CASSLEVSQMTEAFF.

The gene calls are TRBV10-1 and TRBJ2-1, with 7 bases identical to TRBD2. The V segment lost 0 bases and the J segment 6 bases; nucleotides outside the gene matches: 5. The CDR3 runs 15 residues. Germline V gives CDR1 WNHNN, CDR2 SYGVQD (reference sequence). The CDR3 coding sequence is TGCGCCAGCAGTGAGTCGGGGGGGGTAGGCAATGAGCAGTTCTTC. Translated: CASSESGGVGNEQFF.

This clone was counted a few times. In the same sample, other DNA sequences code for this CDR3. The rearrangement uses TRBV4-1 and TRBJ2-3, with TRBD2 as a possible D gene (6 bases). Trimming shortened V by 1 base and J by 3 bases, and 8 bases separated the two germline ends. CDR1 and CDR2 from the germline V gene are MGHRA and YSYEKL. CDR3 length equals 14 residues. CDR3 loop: CASSQGLGTDTQYF. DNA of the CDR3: TGCGCCAGCAGCCAAGGACTAGGAACAGATACGCAGTATTTT.

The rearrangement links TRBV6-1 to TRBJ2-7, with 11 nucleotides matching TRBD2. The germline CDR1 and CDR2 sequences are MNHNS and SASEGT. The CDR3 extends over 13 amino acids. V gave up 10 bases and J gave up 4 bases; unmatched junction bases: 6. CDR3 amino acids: CAIGTSGLYEQYF. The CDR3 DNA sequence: TGTGCCATCGGGACTAGCGGACTATACGAGCAGTACTTC.